Listed here are 13 T cell receptor beta chains from one sample, sequenced in a study of blood T cell repertoires in COVID-19. Profiling relied on immunoSEQ multiplex PCR, and the TCRdb table lists in-frame clones only, not all of them. The sample records 250,000 to 300,000 clones, 91% being singletons. Sequences were obtained from PBMCs or T cells enriched from blood (not recorded which). The receptors here all came from a human donor in a cohort exposed to, infected with or recovered from COVID-19 (not recorded which). The donor label of this sample is uncertain.

This clone came up a few times. This chain links TRBV6-2 or TRBV6-3 with TRBJ1-5, with D possibly matching TRBD1 (5 bases). This CDR3 region has 13 residues. Germline lookup yields CDR1 MNHEY and CDR2 SVGEGT. With 5 bases removed from V and 7 bases from J, the gap between germline ends came to 12 bases. The CDR3 region has the DNA TGTGCCAGCAGTCCAGATAGGGGCCAGCCCCAGCATTTT. This gives the protein CASSPDRGQPQHF.

The chain employs TRBV29-1 and TRBJ2-5; maybe TRBD2 (5 bases). With 3 bases removed from V and 5 bases from J, the gap between germline ends came to 10 bases. The CDR3 runs 12 residues. Per the germline V gene, CDR1 is SQVTM and CDR2 is ANQGSEA. CDR3 residues: CSVDSGGETQYF. CDR3 coding DNA: TGCAGCGTTGACTCAGGCGGGGAGACCCAGTACTTC.

The rearrangement joins TRBV19 to TRBJ1-1; D is possibly TRBD1 (6 bases). The CDR3 runs to 15 residues. Trimming cost V 7 bases and J 2 bases, with 17 bases left between them. Germline assignment: CDR1 LNHDA and CDR2 SQIVND (reference sequence). Written as DNA, the CDR3 is TGTGCCAGTAACCTTAGGGACACCCGTAACACTGAAGCTTTCTTT. Its protein is CASNLRDTRNTEAFF.

The chain is built from TRBV30 and TRBJ1-6; D unresolved. CDR3 length equals 15 residues. CDR1 is GTSNPN, CDR2 SVGIG, per germline (reference sequence). Trimming removed 4 bases at V and 5 bases at J, with 15 bases between. CDR3: CAWIRKGVNNSPLHF. Written as DNA, the CDR3 is TGTGCCTGGATTAGGAAGGGAGTTAATAATTCACCCCTCCACTTT.

This clone was seen more than once but under ten times. CDR3 amino acids: CAWWTGNTEAFF. For the CDR3, the DNA is TGTGCCTGGTGGACAGGGAACACTGAAGCTTTCTTT. The V and J genes are TRBV30 and TRBJ1-1; 7 nucleotides match TRBD1. Germline CDR1 and CDR2: GTSNPN and SVGIG (reference sequence). This CDR3 contains 12 residues. Trimming took 5 bases from V and 1 from J; bases not matched to a gene: 1. Complete variable domain (other parts from reference TRBV30 and TRBJ1-1): SQTIHQWPATLVQPVGSPLSLECTVEGTSNPNLYWYRQAAGRGLQLLFYSVGIGQISSEVPQNLSASRPQDRQFILSSKKLLLSDSGFYLCAWWTGNTEAFFGQGTRLTVV.

This clone was observed once. The chain uses TRBV6-2 or TRBV6-3 and TRBJ1-6; no clear D gene. V lost 4 bases and J lost 2, with 9 bases in between. Looked up from germline, CDR1 is MNHEY and CDR2 is SVGEGT. The CDR3 is 15 amino acids. DNA for the CDR3: TGTGCCAGCAGTTCGGGGAGCGCCTATAATTCACCCCTCCACTTT. Translated, it gives CASSSGSAYNSPLHF.

The chain joins TRBV11-2 to TRBJ2-5; 8 bases map to TRBD2. CDR1 is SGHAT and CDR2 is FQNNGV in the germline V gene. This CDR3 contains 15 residues. V was clipped by 5 bases and J by 7 bases; unmatched bases: 12. The CDR3 protein is CASSRSRGGRGTQYF. The CDR3 DNA follows: TGTGCCAGCAGCCGAAGCCGGGGGGGCCGCGGGACCCAGTACTTC.

The chain uses TRBV4-1 and TRBJ2-5, with D maybe TRBD2 (5 bases). The CDR3 runs 16 residues. Germline V gene data show CDR1 as MGHRA and CDR2 as YSYEKL. Trimming pared 4 bases from V and 5 bases from J, leaving 20 bases between. CDR3 coding DNA: TGCGCCAGCAGCCCCGTAGGACGGGAATTTGGGGAGACCCAGTACTTC. It yields the protein CASSPVGREFGETQYF.

The chain combines TRBV3-1 (or the pseudogene TRBV3-2) with TRBJ2-5; a weak D match, TRBD1 (5 bases). Germline V lookup: CDR1 LGHDT, CDR2 YNNKEL (reference sequence). CDR3 size: 13 residues. V was shortened by 4 bases and J by 5 bases, with 11 bases between the two germline ends. The CDR3 protein is CASSRAGHETQYF. For the CDR3, the DNA is TGTGCCAGCAGCCGGGCAGGACATGAGACCCAGTACTTC.

J is TRBJ1-1 and V is TRBV6-2 or TRBV6-3; 7 bases align to TRBD1. Germline assignment: CDR1 MNHEY and CDR2 SVGEGT. The CDR3 covers 13 residues. Trimming cost V 5 bases and J 4 bases; bases outside gene matches: 4. CDR3 loop: CASSLGTATEAFF. The CDR3, as DNA: TGTGCCAGCAGTCTAGGGACAGCCACTGAAGCTTTCTTT.

The chain carries TRBV29-1 and TRBJ2-1; TRBD2 agrees at 11 bases. This CDR3 is built from 18 residues. V lost 0 bases and J lost 4; bases outside the gene matches: 11. Germline loops: CDR1 SQVTM, CDR2 ANQGSEA. Written as DNA, the CDR3 is TGCAGCGTTGAAGATCTGAAGGGACTAGCGGACTCTTACAATGAGCAGTTCTTC. Amino acids: CSVEDLKGLADSYNEQFF.

The chain carries TRBV19 and TRBJ1-1, with D hard to call. Trimming took 11 bases from V and 0 from J, leaving 25 bases between them. Germline V gene lookup returns CDR1 LNHDA and CDR2 SQIVND (reference sequence). The CDR3 runs to 17 residues. The CDR3 DNA follows: TGTGCCGCAGGTCCTATGACCCAGATTATGGTGAACACTGAAGCTTTCTTT. Protein sequence: CAAGPMTQIMVNTEAFF.

V gene TRBV30 combines with J gene TRBJ1-5, with D possibly matching TRBD1 (6 bases). There are 14 residues in the CDR3. The germline V gene has CDR1 GTSNPN and CDR2 SVGIG (reference sequence). The V end was cut by 4 bases, the J end by 2 bases, with 12 bases between. CDR3 residues: CAWTGAVGNQPQHF. The CDR3 DNA follows: TGTGCCTGGACAGGGGCCGTTGGCAATCAGCCCCAGCATTTT.